The rows below give T cell receptor beta chains drawn from one sample of a study of shared clonotypes between healthy human individuals. Repertoires were generated with immunoSEQ multiplex PCR, while TCRdb's copy carries only in-frame clones and drops some. In the table there are about 1.4 million clones, roughly 96% of which are singletons. Material: naive CD4+ T cells sorted from blood. The receptors here all came from a young man in good health. Each CDR3 is given with its conserved first and last residue. Clone size appears in some rows only: once, few, many, or a class for an expanded clone.

>TRBJ2-1|TRBV19|-
CASSMSVRDRAYNEQFF
>TRBJ2-1|TRBV5-1|-
CASSLLGNEQFF
>TRBJ2-3|TRBV15|-
CATSRETTGLIADTQYF
>TRBJ1-5|TRBV18|-
CASSSATNQPQHF
>TRBJ2-4|TRBV7-9|-
CASSRTGFLPKNIQYF
>TRBJ2-1|TRBV10-3|-
CAISGNPSTLFNEQFF
>TRBJ2-7|TRBV4-1|-
CASSQESRNIGTRIAYEQYF
>TRBJ2-7|TRBV19|-
CASSPNQASLLREQYF
>TRBJ2-1|TRBV5-1|-
CASSSRQGGVYNEQFF
>TRBJ2-2|TRBV14|-
CASSPTGATGELFF
>TRBJ2-7|TRBV5-1|-
CASSRAGGTYEQYF
>TRBJ2-5|TRBV30|-
CAWSVIAGGPMETQYF
>TRBJ2-1|TRBV9|-
CASSPPGLAGYNEQFF
>TRBJ2-2|TRBV10-1|few
CASSDLGTGQSGELFF
>TRBJ1-1|TRBV9|-
CASSPRGEPEAFF
>TRBJ2-2|TRBV27|-
CASSTTGTSFSGELFF
>TRBJ1-2|TRBV28|few
CASNLAGQAFYGYTF
>TRBJ1-1|TRBV5-1|-
CASSFDGGGDTEAFF
>TRBJ1-4|TRBV18|-
CASSPTPGEKLFF
>TRBJ2-1|TRBV2|-
CASSDARSSYNEQFF
>TRBJ1-5|TRBV7-3|once
CASSLQHNQPQHF
>TRBJ1-2|TRBV7-2|-
CASSPDRGANYGYTF
>TRBJ2-7|TRBV7-2|-
CASSLDRSTGEQYF
>TRBJ1-5|TRBV7-2|-
CASSLVGGQPQHF
>TRBJ1-1|TRBV19|-
CASSSFLRRNHTEAFF
>TRBJ2-7|TRBV2|-
CASGWGTGGDEQYF